The 21 T cell receptor beta chains presented below share a single source sample, sequenced in a study of regulatory T cells in long-lasting Graves disease. Time point described: newly diagnosed GD, antithyroid drugs for less than 3 months. RNA isolated from PBMCs was used to make the TCR library. Through Arm-PCR of CDR3 regions and iRepertoire HTBI primers, TCR beta libraries were built. TCRdb independently ran MiXCR on the multiplex PCR reads; one entry per CDR3 protein. The top ten clones hold 18% of a sample with a few hundred thousand distinct CDR3 sequences, about 12% of them seen once. The data also belong to a second study, concerning T cells in Graves' hyperthyroidism and ophthalmopathy.

The sample in question was peripheral blood mononuclear cells (PBMCs), obtained at new diagnosis, from a patient treated with antithyroid drugs. The receptor source for this set is a woman between 18 and 29 years old with Graves disease.

The gene calls are TRBV4-1 and TRBJ1-1, with TRBD1 matching 10 bases. J lost 8 bases, V lost 0 bases, and 9 bases had no gene match. The CDR3 runs 16 residues. Per germline, CDR1 MGHRA and CDR2 YSYEKL. CDR3: CASSQDTTGGLLEAFF. DNA of the CDR3: TGCGCCAGCAGCCAAGATACGACAGGGGGCTTGCTCGAAGCTTTCTTT.

This clonotype appeared many times. This rearrangement joins TRBV12-3 or TRBV12-4 to TRBJ1-2; the D is unclear. The germline V and J ends were trimmed by 6 bases and 3 bases, with 8 bases remaining between them. The CDR3 has 12 amino acids. The CDR3 loop is CASSRTDYGYTF. The CDR3 DNA reads TGTGCCAGCAGCCGCACAGACTATGGCTACACCTTC.

This clonotype was detected only a few times. The rearrangement uses TRBV29-1 and TRBJ2-7, with D perhaps TRBD2 (6 bases). Trimming shortened V by 4 bases and J by 7 bases, and 14 bases separated the two germline ends. CDR3 length: 12 residues. Germline V gene lookup returns CDR1 SQVTM and CDR2 ANQGSEA. The CDR3 sequence: CSVVGGTGEQYV. DNA of the CDR3: TGCAGCGTTGTTGGGGGGACGGGGGAGCAGTACGTC.

A note on this clonotype: Just one base apart from a much larger clone, this may be a read error. The gene calls are TRBV7-2 and TRBJ1-2; 7 nucleotides agree with TRBD1. The V gene end was trimmed by 5 bases and the J gene end by 13 bases; junction bases not matched to a gene: 13. This CDR3 contains 13 residues. Germline V CDR1 and CDR2: SGHTA, FQGNSA. CDR3 region: CASSQMTGLRFTF. CDR3 in DNA: TGTGCCAGCAGCCAAATGACAGGGCTCCGCTTCACCTTC. The whole variable domain, remainder taken from reference TRBV7-2 and TRBJ1-2, is GAGVSQSPSNKVTEKGKDVELRCDPISGHTALYWYRQSLGQGLEFLIYFQGNSAPDKSGLPSDRFSAERTGGSVSTLTIQRTQQEDSAVYLCASSQMTGLRFTFGSGTRLTVV.

This clonotype was seen repeatedly, ten times or more. This sequence joins TRBV18 and TRBJ1-1; D might be TRBD1 (5 bases). This CDR3 comprises 12 residues. Trimming pared 3 bases from V and 12 bases from J, leaving 14 bases between. In germline, CDR1 is KGHSH, CDR2 LQKENI. CDR3 region: CASSPPGDSTFF. The CDR3 coding sequence is TGTGCCAGCTCACCCCCGGGGGACTCTACTTTCTTT.

This clonotype was seen ten or more times. The chain recombines TRBV20-1 with TRBJ2-7; no clear D. V lost 0 bases and J lost 2, with 14 bases in between. This CDR3 spans 15 amino acids. Per the germline V gene, CDR1 is DFQATT and CDR2 is SNEGSKA (reference sequence). The CDR3 coding sequence is TGCAGTGCTAGAGATCGGGCAGGCCAAGCCTACGAGCAGTACTTC. Translation gives CSARDRAGQAYEQYF.

This chain uses TRBV10-3 with TRBJ1-4; weak D call: TRBD1 (6 bases). Germline loops: CDR1 ENHRY, CDR2 SYGVKD. The CDR3 consists of 12 residues. The germline V and J ends were trimmed by 8 bases and 8 bases, with 12 bases remaining between them. CDR3: CAIGKGGEKLFF. The DNA for the CDR3 is TGTGCCATCGGAAAAGGGGGGGAAAAACTGTTTTTT.

A few counts support this clonotype. The chain links TRBV7-2 to TRBJ1-2, with 7 bases matching TRBD1. The CDR3 covers 16 residues. Per germline, CDR1 SGHTA and CDR2 FQGNSA. Trimming removed 4 bases from V and 2 bases from J; junction bases left unmatched: 10. The CDR3 DNA sequence: TGTGCCAGCAGCTACTATATGGGGGACAGCAACTATGGCTACACCTTC. It translates to CASSYYMGDSNYGYTF.

Ten or more counts support this clonotype. The rearrangement links TRBV30 to TRBJ1-4; D is possibly TRBD1 (6 bases). Between the trimmed V and J ends, which lost 5 bases and 6 bases, there was a span of 13 bases. The CDR3 runs 13 residues. The germline V gene has CDR1 GTSNPN and CDR2 SVGIG (reference sequence). CDR3 in amino acids: CAWQGWGDEKLFF. The CDR3 region has the DNA TGTGCCTGGCAGGGGTGGGGAGATGAAAAACTGTTTTTT.

At least ten counts were recorded for this clonotype. The chain joins TRBV7-9 to TRBJ2-2; D is uncertain. The germline V gene has CDR1 SEHNR and CDR2 FQNEAQ (reference sequence). This CDR3 is built from 13 residues. Deletions cut 3 bases from V and 1 base from J, with 3 bases between. The CDR3 DNA reads as TGTGCCAGCAGCTTTATGAACACCGGGGAGCTGTTTTTT. The encoded protein is CASSFMNTGELFF. The variable domain in full, with the rest retrieved from reference TRBV7-9 and TRBJ2-2, is DTGVSQNPRHKITKRGQNVTFRCDPISEHNRLYWYRQTLGQGPEFLTYFQNEAQLEKSRLLSDRFSAERPKGSFSTLEIQRTEQGDSAMYLCASSFMNTGELFFGEGSRLTVL.

This clonotype was detected many times. The chain has TRBV20-1 and TRBJ1-2; D is ambiguous. The V end was cut by 4 bases, the J end by 8 bases, with 32 bases between. The CDR3 has 18 amino acids. Germline CDR1 reads DFQATT; CDR2 reads SNEGSKA (reference sequence). In DNA form, the CDR3 reads TGCAGTGCTATGAGTCACAGCTCGTCGGTCGTGGGCCGGAACGGCTACACCTTC. Amino acid sequence: CSAMSHSSSVVGRNGYTF.

This clonotype was recorded at least ten times. This chain links TRBV12-3 or TRBV12-4 with TRBJ1-5; D call uncertain. The CDR3 contains 15 residues. V lost 6 bases and J lost 7, with 19 bases in between. CDR3 sequence (DNA): TGTGCCAGCAGCTCCGATCGGGTAGGTCGCCAGCCCCAGCATTTT. Translating gives CASSSDRVGRQPQHF.

With respect to this clonotype: A much larger clone differs from this one at a single base, so this may be a read error. The chain combines TRBV20-1 with TRBJ1-2; D not resolved. V was pared by 1 base and J by 5 bases, with 11 bases between. Germline assignment: CDR1 DFQATT and CDR2 SNEGSKA (reference sequence). This CDR3 comprises 13 residues. This CDR3 is CSARVRLKYGYTF. In DNA, the CDR3 is TGCAGTGCTAGAGTGCGGCTAAAATATGGCTACACCTTC.

This clonotype was picked up a small number of times. The gene calls are TRBV3-1 and TRBJ2-2, with D possibly TRBD2 on 5 matching bases. The CDR3 sequence is 14 residues long. CDR1 is LGHDT, CDR2 YNNKEL, per germline (reference sequence). V lost 1 base, J lost 5 bases, and 8 bases lay in between. CDR3 amino acids: CASSQAPGTGELFF. The CDR3 nucleotides read TGTGCCAGCAGCCAAGCTCCGGGAACCGGGGAGCTGTTTTTT.

In the case of this clonotype: A much larger clone differs from this one at a single base, so this may be a read error. J is TRBJ1-1 and V is TRBV6-2 or TRBV6-3; no clear D gene. The germline V gene encodes CDR1 MNHEY and CDR2 SVGEGT. The germline V and J ends were trimmed by 2 bases and 9 bases, with 16 bases remaining between them. The CDR3 spans 14 residues. The CDR3: CASSYTITVQKAFF. CDR3 nucleotides: TGTGCCAGCAGTTACACCATTACTGTACAGAAAGCTTTCTTT.

J is TRBJ2-7 and V is TRBV10-3; TRBD2 might be the D (5 bases). Deletions cut 5 bases from V and 4 bases from J, with 18 bases between. Germline values: CDR1 ENHRY, CDR2 SYGVKD. The CDR3 extends over 15 amino acids. CDR3 DNA sequence: TGTGCCATCAGTCCCCTGGCGGAGGCCAAGTACGAGCAGTACTTC. Translation: CAISPLAEAKYEQYF.

This clonotype occurred many times. The J gene is TRBJ2-1, the V gene TRBV7-9; D remains ambiguous. The CDR3 spans 12 residues. Germline V gene data show CDR1 as SEHNR and CDR2 as FQNEAQ (reference sequence). Trimming removed 5 bases at V and 8 bases at J, with 10 bases between. DNA of the CDR3: TGTGCCAGCAGCCCCTCTGGGTATGAGCAGTTCTTC. This translates into CASSPSGYEQFF.

This clonotype has a handful of counts. V gene TRBV7-2 combines with J gene TRBJ1-6; 11 bases agree with TRBD1. Germline V gene lookup returns CDR1 SGHTA and CDR2 FQGNSA. After removal of 1 base from V and 5 bases from J, the junction contained 7 bases not matched to a gene. CDR3 size: 18 residues. The CDR3 loop is CASSLEGQGAINNSPLHF. The CDR3 nucleotides read TGTGCCAGCAGCTTAGAAGGACAGGGGGCGATAAATAATTCACCCCTCCACTTT.

CDR3 DNA sequence: TGTGCCAGCAGCCTACCCCGGGACAGGGGGGAGGATACGCAGTATTTT. Encoded protein: CASSLPRDRGEDTQYF. This chain uses TRBV7-8 with TRBJ2-3; TRBD1 aligns across 11 bases. Germline CDR1 reads SGHVS; CDR2 reads FQNEAQ. CDR3 length: 16 amino acids. V shed 5 bases and J 6 bases; nucleotides not matched to a gene: 10.

This clonotype showed up many times. V and J are TRBV20-1 and TRBJ1-6; D not resolved. The length of the CDR3 is 11 residues. Germline V gene sequence: CDR1 DFQATT, CDR2 SNEGSKA (reference sequence). V dropped 1 base and J dropped 16 bases, with 11 bases sitting between them. The CDR3 protein is CSARVGRTLHF. As DNA, the CDR3 is TGCAGTGCTAGAGTTGGGAGGACTCTCCACTTT.

This clonotype was observed a handful of times. The chain employs TRBV7-2 and TRBJ1-6; D is unresolved. Germline CDR1 reads SGHTA; CDR2 reads FQGNSA. Trimming cost V 3 bases and J 10 bases, with 7 bases left between them. This CDR3 has 12 amino acids. The CDR3 DNA follows: TGTGCCAGCAGCTTTAGCGGATCACCCCTCCACTTT. Protein: CASSFSGSPLHF.